This T cell receptor (beta chain) was recovered during a study of cytomegalovirus exposure and HLA in healthy donors. Findings and limits, study-wide: Another analysis was done later, and it associated around 16,000 TCR beta sequences with HLA alleles at 0.05 false discovery rate.

CDR3 length: 15 residues. The germline CDR1 and CDR2 sequences are SGDLS and YYNGEE. Trimming took 1 base from V and 0 from J, leaving 7 bases between them. On this clone: Antigen specificity is unknown.

PCR was performed using 60 Vbeta and 13 Jbeta primers. Per the study methods: An analysis that came later counted roughly 87 million unique TCR beta chains, roughly 11 million shared. Assay used: immunoSEQ multiplex PCR; TCRdb lists only in-frame clones, some missing. V, J and clone size are taken as reported in that table, and D and trimming were inferred from the DNA itself. Among just over 150,000 clones listed, 65% to 85% were seen once. The clonotype comes from a male donor in good health and CMV-seropositive. The chain couples TRBV9 to TRBJ2-2; D perhaps matches TRBD2 (5 bases). Material for sequencing was PBMCs. The CDR3 DNA reads as TGTGCCAGCAGCGTACTTAGCGCGAACACCGGGGAGCTGTTTTTT. Translated, it gives CASSVLSANTGELFF.